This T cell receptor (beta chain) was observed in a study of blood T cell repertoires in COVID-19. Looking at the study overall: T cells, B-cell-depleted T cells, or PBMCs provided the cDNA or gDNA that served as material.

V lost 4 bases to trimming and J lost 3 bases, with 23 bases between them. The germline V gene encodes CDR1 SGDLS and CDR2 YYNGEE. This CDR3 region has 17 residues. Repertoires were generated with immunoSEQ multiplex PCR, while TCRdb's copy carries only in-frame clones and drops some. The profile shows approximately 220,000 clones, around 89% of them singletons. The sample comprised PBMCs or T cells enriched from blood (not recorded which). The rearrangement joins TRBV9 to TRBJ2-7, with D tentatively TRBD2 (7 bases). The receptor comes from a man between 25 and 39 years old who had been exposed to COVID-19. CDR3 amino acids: CASSSGGRGPRNYEQYF. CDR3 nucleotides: TGTGCCAGCAGCTCCGGGGGGCGGGGGCCTCGAAACTACGAGCAGTACTTC.